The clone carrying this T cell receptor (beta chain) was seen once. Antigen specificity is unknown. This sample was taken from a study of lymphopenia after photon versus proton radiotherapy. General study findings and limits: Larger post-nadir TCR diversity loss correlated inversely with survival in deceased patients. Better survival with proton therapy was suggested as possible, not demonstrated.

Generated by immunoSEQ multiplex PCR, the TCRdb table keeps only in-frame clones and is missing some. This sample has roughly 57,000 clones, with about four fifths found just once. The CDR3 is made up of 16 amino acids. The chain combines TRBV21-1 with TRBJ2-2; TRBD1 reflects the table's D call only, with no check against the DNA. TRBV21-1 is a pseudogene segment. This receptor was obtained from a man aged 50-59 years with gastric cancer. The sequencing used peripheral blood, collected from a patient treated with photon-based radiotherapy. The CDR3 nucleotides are TGTGCCAGCAGCAAAGGGGGGACAGCGAACACCGGGGAGCTGTTTTTT. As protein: CASSKGGTANTGELFF.